This TCR beta chain appears in the sequencing data of a study of control samples from healthy donors and cancer patients (dated by TCRdb to 2020 to 2021). The CDR3 sequence holds 15 residues, the cysteine and phenylalanine included. Left in the record is the CDR3 DNA by itself, 45 bases read in frame from the first base. CDR1 SGHTA and CDR2 FQGTGA were looked up in the germline V gene. V loses 0 bases of germline sequence and J loses 2 bases, and the interval between the two ends is 9 bases. Turning to this clone: Its recognized antigen is unknown. No much larger clonotype is one base removed from it; base qualities were not supplied.

Receptors were amplified or captured by the immunoSEQ multiplex PCR assay. Imported from immuneACCESS, the table was reduced by TCRdb to in-frame sequences with V and J called. These copies leave out some clones; in studies compared against another copy, an unresolved V gene accounts for under half, and the cause of the remainder is not known. Here the sample has around 80,000 clones; 70% to 90% occur a single time. The biggest ten clones account for about a fifth of the sample. The V and J genes are TRBV7-3 and TRBJ2-3; too little of a D gene remains to name it. The sequencing input was blood. The clonotype originates from a man in his fifties in good health. The CDR3 reads CASSLTVADTDTQYF. The nucleotides are TGTGCCAGCAGCTTAACAGTGGCGGACACAGATACGCAGTATTTT. Where the CDR3 stops, the reference TRBV7-3 and TRBJ2-3 genes take over; the full variable domain is GAGVSQTPSNKVTEKGKYVELRCDPISGHTALYWYRQSLGQGPEFLIYFQGTGAADDSGLPNDRFFAVRPEGSVSTLKIQRTERGDSAVYLCASSLTVADTDTQYFGPGTRLTVL.